This passage covers 4 T cell receptor beta chains from one sample sequenced in a study of OX40 agonist ivuxolimab in advanced cancers. The library was built by means of the immunoSEQ multiplex PCR assay. This immuneACCESS table, as held by TCRdb, lists in-frame sequences with V and J called but not all clones. Of the missing ones, under half trace to an unresolved V gene in checked studies; the others have no known cause. The sample contains tens of thousands of clones, roughly 89% of them found a single time. The ten largest clones represent 2.8% of the sample. Material: CD4+ or CD8+ T cells sorted from blood, obtained in a trial of the OX40 agonist ivuxolimab. These receptors were obtained from an adult with an advanced solid tumor such as melanoma, head and neck, liver or kidney cancer.

This clone was detected only a few times. J is TRBJ1-6 and V is TRBV2; TRBD1 agrees at 9 bases. CDR1 SNHLY and CDR2 FYNNEI come from the germline V gene. V lost 6 bases to trimming and J lost 8 bases; unmatched junction nucleotides: 5. The CDR3 totals 14 residues. The chain's CDR3 is CASRPGTGHSPLHF. The CDR3 DNA reads TGTGCCAGCAGGCCCGGGACAGGGCATTCACCCCTCCACTTT.

The rearrangement joins TRBV7-9 to TRBJ2-7; maybe TRBD2 (6 bases). This CDR3 has 13 amino acids. V was shortened by 1 base and J by 11 bases, with 15 bases between the two germline ends. The germline V gene has CDR1 SEHNR and CDR2 FQNEAQ (reference sequence). CDR3 DNA: TGTGCCAGCAGCTTAGTTGGAGGGCGGGACGAGTACTTC. Encoded protein: CASSLVGGRDEYF.

The rearrangement uses TRBV4-3 and TRBJ2-5; unclear D gene. The germline gives CDR1 LGHNA, CDR2 YSLEER. Between the trimmed V and J ends, which lost 0 bases and 0 bases, there was a span of 5 bases. There are 14 residues in the CDR3. The chain's CDR3 is CASSQEPYQETQYF. As DNA, the CDR3 is TGCGCCAGCAGCCAAGAACCGTACCAAGAGACCCAGTACTTC.

This chain connects TRBV5-1 to TRBJ1-2, with 10 bases fitting TRBD1. Per the germline V gene, CDR1 is SGHRS and CDR2 is YFSETQ. The CDR3 has 15 amino acids. With 0 bases clipped from V and 4 bases from J, the junction kept 3 bases outside the gene matches. This CDR3 is CASSLETGGGYGYTF. The CDR3 DNA sequence: TGCGCCAGCAGCTTGGAGACAGGGGGCGGCTATGGCTACACCTTC.